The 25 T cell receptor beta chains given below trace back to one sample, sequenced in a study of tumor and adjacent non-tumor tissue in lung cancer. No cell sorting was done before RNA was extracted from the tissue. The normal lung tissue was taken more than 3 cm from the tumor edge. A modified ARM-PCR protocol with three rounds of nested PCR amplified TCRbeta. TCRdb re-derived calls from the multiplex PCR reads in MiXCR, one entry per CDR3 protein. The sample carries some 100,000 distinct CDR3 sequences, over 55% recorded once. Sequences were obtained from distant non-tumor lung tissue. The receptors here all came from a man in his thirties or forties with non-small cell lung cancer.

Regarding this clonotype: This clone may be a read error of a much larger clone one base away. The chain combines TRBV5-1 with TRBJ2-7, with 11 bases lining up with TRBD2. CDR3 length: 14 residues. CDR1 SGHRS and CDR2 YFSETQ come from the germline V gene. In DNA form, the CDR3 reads TGCACCAGCAGCGTGGGGACTAGCGGCTACGAGCAGTACTTC. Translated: CTSSVGTSGYEQYF.

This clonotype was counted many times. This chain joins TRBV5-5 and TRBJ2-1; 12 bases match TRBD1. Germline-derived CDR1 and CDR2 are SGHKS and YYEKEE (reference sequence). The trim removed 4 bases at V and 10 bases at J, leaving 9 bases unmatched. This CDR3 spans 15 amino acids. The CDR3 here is CASSLRDRGRDEQFF. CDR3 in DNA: TGTGCCAGCAGCCTCCGGGACAGGGGGCGCGACGAGCAGTTCTTC.

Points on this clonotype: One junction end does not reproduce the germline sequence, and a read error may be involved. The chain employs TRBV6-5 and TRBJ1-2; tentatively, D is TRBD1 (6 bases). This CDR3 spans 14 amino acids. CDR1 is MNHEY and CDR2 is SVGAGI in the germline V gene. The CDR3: CASSNTGGSYDYTF. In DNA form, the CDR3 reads TGTGCCAGCAGTAACACCGGGGGCAGCTATGACTACACCTTC.

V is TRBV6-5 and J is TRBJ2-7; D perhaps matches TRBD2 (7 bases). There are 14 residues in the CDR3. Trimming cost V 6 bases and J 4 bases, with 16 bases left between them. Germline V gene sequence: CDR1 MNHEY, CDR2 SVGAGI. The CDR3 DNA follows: TGTGCCAGCAGCCTCTTTGAGGGGGGGTACGAGCAGTACTTC. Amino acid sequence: CASSLFEGGYEQYF.

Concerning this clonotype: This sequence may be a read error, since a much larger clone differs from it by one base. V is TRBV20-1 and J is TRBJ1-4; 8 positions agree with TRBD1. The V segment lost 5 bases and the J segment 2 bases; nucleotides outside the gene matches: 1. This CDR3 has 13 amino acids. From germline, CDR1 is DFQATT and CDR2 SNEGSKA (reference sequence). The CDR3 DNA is TGCAGTGCTTGGGACAGGACTAATGAAAAACTGTTTTTT. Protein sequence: CSAWDRTNEKLFF.

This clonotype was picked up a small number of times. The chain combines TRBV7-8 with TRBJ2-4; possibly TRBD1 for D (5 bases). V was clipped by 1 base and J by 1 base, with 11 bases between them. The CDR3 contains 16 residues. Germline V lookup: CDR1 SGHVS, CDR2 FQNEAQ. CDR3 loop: CASSLVDQGAKNIQYF. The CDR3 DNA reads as TGTGCCAGCAGCTTAGTGGACCAGGGTGCCAAAAACATTCAGTACTTC.

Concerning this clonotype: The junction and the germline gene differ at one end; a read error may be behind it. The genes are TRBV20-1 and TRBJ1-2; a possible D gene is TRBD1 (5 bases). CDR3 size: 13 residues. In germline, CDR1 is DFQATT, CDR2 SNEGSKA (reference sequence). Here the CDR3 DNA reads TGCAGTGCCAGGGAGTATTCCTACTATGGCTACACTTTC. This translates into CSAREYSYYGYTF.

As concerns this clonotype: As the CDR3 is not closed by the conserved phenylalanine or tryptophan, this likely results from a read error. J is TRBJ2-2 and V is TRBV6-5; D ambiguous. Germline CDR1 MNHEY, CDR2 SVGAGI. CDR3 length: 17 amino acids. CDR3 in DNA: TGTACCAGCAGCCTGACCTGGAGCTCCGCGAACACCGGGGAGCTGTTTTAT. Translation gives CTSSLTWSSANTGELFY.

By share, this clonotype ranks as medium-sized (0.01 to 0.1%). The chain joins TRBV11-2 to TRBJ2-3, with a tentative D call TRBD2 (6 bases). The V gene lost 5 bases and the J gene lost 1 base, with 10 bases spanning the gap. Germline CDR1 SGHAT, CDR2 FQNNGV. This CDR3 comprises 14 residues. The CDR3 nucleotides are TGTGCCAGCAGCCGACTAGGCGGCACAGATACGCAGTATTTT. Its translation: CASSRLGGTDTQYF.

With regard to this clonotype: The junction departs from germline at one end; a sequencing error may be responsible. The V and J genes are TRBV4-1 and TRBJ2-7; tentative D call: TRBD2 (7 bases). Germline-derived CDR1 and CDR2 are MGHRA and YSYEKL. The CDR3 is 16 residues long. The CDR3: CASSQDEEGGTYEQYF. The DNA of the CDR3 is TGCGCCAGTAGCCAAGATGAAGAGGGGGGGACCTACGAGCAGTACTTC.

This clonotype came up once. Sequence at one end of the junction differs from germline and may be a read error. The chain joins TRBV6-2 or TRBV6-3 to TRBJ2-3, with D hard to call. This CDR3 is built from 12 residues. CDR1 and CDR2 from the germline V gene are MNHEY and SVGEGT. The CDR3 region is CASSPRTYTQYF. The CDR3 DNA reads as TGTGCCAGCAGCCCTCGCACATATACGCAGTATTTT.

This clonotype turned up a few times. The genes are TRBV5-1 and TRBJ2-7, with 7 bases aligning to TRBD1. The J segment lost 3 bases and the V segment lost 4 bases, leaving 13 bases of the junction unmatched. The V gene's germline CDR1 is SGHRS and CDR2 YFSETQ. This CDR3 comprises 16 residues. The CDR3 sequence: CASSLGQNNFDYEQYF. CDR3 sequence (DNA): TGCGCCAGCAGCCTGGGACAGAATAACTTCGACTACGAGCAGTACTTC.

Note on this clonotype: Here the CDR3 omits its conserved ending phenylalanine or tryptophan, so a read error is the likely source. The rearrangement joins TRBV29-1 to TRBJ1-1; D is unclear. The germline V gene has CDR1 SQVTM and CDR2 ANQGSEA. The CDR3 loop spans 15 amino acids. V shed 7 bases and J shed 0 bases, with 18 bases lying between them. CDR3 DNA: TGCAGCGCTTACGCTATAGGAGGTTTGAACACTGAAGCTTTCTAT. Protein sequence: CSAYAIGGLNTEAFY.

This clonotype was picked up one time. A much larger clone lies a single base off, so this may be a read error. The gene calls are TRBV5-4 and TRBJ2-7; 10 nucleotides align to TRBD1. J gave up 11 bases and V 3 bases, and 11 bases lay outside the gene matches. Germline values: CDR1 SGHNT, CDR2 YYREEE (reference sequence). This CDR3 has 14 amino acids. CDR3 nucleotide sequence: TGTGCCAGCAGCTACGGACAGGGGGGGGTGGAGAAGTACTTC. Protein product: CASSYGQGGVEKYF.

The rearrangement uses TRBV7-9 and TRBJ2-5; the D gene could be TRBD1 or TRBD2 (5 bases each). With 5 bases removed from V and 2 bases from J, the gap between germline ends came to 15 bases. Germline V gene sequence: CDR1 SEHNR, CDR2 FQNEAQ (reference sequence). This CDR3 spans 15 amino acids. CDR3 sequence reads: CASSVNKGRQETQYF. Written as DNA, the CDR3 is TGTGCCAGCAGCGTTAACAAGGGACGACAAGAGACCCAGTACTTC. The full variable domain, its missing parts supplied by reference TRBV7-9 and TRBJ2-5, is DTGVSQNPRHKITKRGQNVTFRCDPISEHNRLYWYRQTLGQGPEFLTYFQNEAQLEKSRLLSDRFSAERPKGSFSTLEIQRTEQGDSAMYLCASSVNKGRQETQYFGPGTRLLVL.

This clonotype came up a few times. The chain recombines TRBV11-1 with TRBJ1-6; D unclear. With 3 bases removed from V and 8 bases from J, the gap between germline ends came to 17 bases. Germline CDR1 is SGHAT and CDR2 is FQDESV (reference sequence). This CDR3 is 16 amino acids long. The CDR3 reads CASSFTWEERHSPLHF. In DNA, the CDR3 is TGTGCCAGCAGCTTTACCTGGGAGGAGAGGCATTCACCCCTCCACTTT.

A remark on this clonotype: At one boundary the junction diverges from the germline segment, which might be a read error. CDR3 nucleotides: TGCAGTGCCCTGAGCGGGACTAGCGTTCTCTATGAGCACTTCTTC. Translation: CSALSGTSVLYEHFF. The rearrangement joins TRBV20-1 to TRBJ2-1; 10 nucleotides agree with TRBD2. The CDR3 is 15 residues long. Germline V gene data show CDR1 as DFQATT and CDR2 as SNEGSKA (reference sequence).

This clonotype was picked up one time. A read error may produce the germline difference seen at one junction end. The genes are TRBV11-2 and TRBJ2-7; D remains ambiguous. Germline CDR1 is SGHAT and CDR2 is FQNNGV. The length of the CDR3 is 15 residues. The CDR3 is CVSSLDEAYTVEQYF. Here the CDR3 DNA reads TGTGTCAGCAGCTTAGATGAGGCCTATACGGTCGAGCAGTACTTC.

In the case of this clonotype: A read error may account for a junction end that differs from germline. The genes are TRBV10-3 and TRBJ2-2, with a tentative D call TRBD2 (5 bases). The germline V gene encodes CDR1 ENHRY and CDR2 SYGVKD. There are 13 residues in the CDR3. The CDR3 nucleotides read TGTGCCATCAGGACGGCCAACACCGGGGAGTTGTTTTTT. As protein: CAIRTANTGELFF.

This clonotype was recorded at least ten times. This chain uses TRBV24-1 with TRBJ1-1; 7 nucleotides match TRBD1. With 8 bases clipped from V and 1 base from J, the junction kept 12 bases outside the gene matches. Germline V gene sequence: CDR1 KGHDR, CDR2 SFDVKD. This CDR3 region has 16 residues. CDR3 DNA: TGTGCCACCACTCCCCCCGACAGGGATGGGAACACTGAAGCTTTCTTT. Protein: CATTPPDRDGNTEAFF.

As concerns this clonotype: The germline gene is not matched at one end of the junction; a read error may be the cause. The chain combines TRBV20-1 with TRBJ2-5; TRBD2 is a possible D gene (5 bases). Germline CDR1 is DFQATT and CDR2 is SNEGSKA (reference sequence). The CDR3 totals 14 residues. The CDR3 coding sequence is TGCAGTGTCGCCCCCGCCCATCAAGAGGGAACCCAGTGCTTC. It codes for CSVAPAHQEGTQCF.

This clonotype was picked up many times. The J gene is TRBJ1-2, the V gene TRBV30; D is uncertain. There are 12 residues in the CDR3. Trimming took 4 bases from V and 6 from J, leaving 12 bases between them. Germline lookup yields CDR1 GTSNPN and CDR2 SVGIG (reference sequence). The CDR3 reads CAWTTNHDGYTF. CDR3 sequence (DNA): TGTGCCTGGACTACCAACCATGATGGCTACACCTTC.

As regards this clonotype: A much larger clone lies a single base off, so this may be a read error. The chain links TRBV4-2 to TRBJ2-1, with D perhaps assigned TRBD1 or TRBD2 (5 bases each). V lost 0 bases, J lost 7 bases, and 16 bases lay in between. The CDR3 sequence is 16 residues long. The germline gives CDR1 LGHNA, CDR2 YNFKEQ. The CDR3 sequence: CASSQDRGWGPNEQFF. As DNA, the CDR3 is TGTGCCAGCAGCCAAGATCGGGGCTGGGGCCCGAATGAGCAGTTCTTC.

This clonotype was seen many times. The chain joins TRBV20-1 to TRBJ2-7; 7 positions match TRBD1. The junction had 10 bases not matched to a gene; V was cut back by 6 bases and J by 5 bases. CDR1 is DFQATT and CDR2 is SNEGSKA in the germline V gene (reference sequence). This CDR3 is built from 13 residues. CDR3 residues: CSAPKGARDEQYF. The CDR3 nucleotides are TGCAGTGCCCCGAAGGGGGCCCGAGACGAGCAGTACTTC.

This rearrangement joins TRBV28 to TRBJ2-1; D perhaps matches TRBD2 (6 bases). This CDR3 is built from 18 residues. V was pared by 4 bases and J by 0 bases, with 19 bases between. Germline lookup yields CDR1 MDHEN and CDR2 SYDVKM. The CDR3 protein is CASSSHIAEKSSYNEQFF. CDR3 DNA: TGTGCCAGCAGTTCCCACATAGCGGAAAAGAGCTCCTACAATGAGCAGTTCTTC.